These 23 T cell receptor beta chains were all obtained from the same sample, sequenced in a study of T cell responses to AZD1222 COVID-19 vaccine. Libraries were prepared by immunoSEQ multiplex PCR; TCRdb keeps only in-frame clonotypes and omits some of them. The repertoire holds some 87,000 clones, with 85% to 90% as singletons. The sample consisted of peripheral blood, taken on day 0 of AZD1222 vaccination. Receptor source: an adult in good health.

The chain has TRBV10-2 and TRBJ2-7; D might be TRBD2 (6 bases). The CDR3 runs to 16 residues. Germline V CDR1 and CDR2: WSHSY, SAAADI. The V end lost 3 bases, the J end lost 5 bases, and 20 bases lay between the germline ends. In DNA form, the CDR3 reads TGCGCCAGCAGTGACTTGCACGGGGGTAGTGTCCACGAGCAGTACTTC. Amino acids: CASSDLHGGSVHEQYF.

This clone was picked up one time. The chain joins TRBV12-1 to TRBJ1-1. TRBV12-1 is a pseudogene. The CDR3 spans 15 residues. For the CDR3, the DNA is TGTGCCAGCAGGAAACCTGGGGGGGAGAACACTGAAGCTTTCTTT. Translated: CASRKPGGENTEAFF.

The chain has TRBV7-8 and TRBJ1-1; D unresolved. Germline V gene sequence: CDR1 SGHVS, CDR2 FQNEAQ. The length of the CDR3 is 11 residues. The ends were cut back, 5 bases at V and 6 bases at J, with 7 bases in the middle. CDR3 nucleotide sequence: TGTGCCAGCAGCCCGACTTCTGAAGCTTTCTTT. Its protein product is CASSPTSEAFF.

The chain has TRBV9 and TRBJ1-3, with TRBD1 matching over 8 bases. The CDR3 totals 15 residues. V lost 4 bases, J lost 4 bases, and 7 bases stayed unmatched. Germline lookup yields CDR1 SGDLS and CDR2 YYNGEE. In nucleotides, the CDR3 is TGTGCCAGCAGCTTACGGACAGGGCAAGGAAACACCATATATTTT. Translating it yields CASSLRTGQGNTIYF.

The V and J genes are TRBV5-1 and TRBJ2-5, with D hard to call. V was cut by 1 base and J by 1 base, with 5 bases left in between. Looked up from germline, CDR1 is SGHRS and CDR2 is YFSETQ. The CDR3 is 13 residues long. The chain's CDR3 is CASSLNSQETQYF. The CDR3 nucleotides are TGCGCCAGCAGCTTGAACAGCCAAGAGACCCAGTACTTC.

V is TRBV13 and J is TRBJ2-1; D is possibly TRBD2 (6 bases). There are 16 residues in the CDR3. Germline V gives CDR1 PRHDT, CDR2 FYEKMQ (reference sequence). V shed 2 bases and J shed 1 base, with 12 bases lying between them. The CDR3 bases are TGTGCCAGCAGCTTATCGACGGGGGAGTCCTACAATGAGCAGTTCTTC. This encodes CASSLSTGESYNEQFF.

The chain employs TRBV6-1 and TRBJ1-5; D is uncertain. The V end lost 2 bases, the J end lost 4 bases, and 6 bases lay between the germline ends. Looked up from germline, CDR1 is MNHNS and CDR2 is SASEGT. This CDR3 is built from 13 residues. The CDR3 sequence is CASSETTNQPQHF. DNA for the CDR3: TGTGCCAGCAGTGAAACTACGAATCAGCCCCAGCATTTT.

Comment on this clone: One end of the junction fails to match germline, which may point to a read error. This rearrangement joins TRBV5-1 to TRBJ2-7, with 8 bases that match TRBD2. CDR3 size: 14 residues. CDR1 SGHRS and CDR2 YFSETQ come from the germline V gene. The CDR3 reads CASSSGILREARVF. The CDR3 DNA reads TGCGCCAGCAGCTCCGGGATTCTGCGGGAGGCCCGCGTCTTC.

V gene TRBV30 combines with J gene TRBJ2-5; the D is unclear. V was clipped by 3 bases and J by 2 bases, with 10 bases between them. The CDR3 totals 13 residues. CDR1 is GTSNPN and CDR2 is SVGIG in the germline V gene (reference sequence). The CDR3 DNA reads TGTGCCTGGAGCTACCGGCCTCAAGAGACCCAGTACTTC. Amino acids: CAWSYRPQETQYF.

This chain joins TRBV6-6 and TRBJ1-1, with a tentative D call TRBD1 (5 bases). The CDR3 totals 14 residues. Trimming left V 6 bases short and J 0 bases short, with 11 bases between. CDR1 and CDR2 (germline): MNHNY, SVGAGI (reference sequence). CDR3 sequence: CASSPGTVNTEAFF. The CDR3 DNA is TGTGCCAGCAGCCCCGGGACCGTGAACACTGAAGCTTTCTTT.

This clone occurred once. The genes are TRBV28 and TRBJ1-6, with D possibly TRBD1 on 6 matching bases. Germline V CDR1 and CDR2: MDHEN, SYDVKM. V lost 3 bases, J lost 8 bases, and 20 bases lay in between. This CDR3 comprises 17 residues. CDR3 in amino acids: CASSFPRGGAGDSPLHF. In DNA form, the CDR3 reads TGTGCCAGCAGTTTCCCGCGGGGGGGGGCCGGTGATTCACCCCTCCACTTT.

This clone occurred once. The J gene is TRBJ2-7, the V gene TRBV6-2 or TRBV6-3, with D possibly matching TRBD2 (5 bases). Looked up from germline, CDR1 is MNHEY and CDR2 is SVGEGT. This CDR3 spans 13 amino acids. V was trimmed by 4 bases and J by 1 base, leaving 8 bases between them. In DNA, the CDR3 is TGTGCCAGCAGTTCAAGGGAGTCCTACGAGCAGTACTTC. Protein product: CASSSRESYEQYF.

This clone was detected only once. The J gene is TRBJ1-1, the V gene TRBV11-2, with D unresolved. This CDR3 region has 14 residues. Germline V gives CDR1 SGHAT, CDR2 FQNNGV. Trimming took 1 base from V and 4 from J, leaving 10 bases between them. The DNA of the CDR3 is TGTGCCAGCAGCTTAGCTGGGTCGAGCACTGAAGCTTTCTTT. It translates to CASSLAGSSTEAFF.

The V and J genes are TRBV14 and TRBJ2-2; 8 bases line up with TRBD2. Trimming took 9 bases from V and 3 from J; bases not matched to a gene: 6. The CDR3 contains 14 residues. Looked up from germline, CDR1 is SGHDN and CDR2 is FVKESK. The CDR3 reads CASRSSGDTGELFF. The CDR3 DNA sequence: TGTGCCAGTCGGAGTAGCGGGGACACCGGGGAGCTGTTTTTT.

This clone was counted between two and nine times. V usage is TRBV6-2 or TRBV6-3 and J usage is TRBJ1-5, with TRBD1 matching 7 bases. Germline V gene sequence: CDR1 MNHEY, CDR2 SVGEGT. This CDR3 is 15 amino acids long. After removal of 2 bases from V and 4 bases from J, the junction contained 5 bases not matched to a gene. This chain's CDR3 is CASSYGDSRNQPQHF. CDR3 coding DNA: TGTGCCAGCAGTTACGGGGACAGCAGAAATCAGCCCCAGCATTTT.

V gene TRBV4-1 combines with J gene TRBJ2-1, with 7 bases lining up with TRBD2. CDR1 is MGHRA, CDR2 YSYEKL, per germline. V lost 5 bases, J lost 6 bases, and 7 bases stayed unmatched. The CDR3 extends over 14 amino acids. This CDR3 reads CASSLEGGSNEQFF. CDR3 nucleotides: TGCGCCAGCAGCTTGGAGGGCGGGAGCAATGAGCAGTTCTTC.

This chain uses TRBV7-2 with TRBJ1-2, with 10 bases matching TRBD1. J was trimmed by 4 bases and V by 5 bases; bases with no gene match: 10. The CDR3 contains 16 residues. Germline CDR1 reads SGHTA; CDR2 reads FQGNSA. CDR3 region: CASSKSGTGVFYGYTF. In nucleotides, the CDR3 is TGTGCCAGCAGCAAATCCGGGACAGGGGTTTTCTATGGCTACACCTTC.

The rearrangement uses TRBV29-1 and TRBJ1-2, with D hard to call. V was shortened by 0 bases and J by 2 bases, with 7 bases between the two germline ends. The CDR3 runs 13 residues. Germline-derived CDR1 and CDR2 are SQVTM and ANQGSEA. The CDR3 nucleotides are TGCAGCGTTGAAGACAGGAAAAACTATGGCTACACCTTC. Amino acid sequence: CSVEDRKNYGYTF.

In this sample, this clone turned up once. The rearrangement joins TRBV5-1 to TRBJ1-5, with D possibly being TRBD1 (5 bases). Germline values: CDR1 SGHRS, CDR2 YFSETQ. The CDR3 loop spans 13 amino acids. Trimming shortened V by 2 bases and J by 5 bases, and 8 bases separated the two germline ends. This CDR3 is CASSFEGDQPQHF. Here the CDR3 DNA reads TGCGCCAGCAGCTTCGAAGGGGATCAGCCCCAGCATTTT.

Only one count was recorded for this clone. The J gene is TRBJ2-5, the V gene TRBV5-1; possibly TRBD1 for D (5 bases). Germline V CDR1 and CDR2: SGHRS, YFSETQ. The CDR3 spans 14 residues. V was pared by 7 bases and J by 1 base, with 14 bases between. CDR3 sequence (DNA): TGCGCCAGCGCACCAACAGGATCCCAAGAGACCCAGTACTTC. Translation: CASAPTGSQETQYF.

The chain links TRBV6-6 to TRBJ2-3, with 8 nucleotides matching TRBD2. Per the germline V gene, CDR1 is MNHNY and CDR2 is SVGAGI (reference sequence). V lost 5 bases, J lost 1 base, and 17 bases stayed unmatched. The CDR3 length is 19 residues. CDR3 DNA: TGTGCCAGCAGTCCTACGGGGACTAGGGGGGCGGACGGCACAGATACGCAGTATTTT. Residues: CASSPTGTRGADGTDTQYF.

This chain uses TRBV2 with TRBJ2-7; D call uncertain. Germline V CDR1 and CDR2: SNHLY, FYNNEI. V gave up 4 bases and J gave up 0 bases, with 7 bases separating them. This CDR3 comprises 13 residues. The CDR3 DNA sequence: TGTGCCAGCAGTGGTCAGGACTCCTACGAGCAGTACTTC. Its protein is CASSGQDSYEQYF.

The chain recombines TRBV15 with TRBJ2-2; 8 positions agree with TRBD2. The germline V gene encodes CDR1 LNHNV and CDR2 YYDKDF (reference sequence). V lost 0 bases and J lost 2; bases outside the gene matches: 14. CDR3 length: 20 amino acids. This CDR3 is CATSRDLPSGLAGNTGELFF. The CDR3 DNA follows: TGTGCCACCAGCAGAGATTTACCCTCAGGACTAGCTGGAAACACCGGGGAGCTGTTTTTT.